This T cell receptor beta chain was sequenced during a study of cytomegalovirus exposure and HLA in healthy donors. The approximately 120-subject validation cohort, separate from the 666-subject first cohort, included the donors. Some clones are missing from TCRdb's copy, which holds only in-frame ones; the method was immunoSEQ multiplex PCR. Altogether tens of thousands of clones are present, around 94% being singletons, with the ten largest covering approximately 2%. The CDR3 is made up of 16 amino acids. The germline V gene encodes CDR1 SGDLS and CDR2 YYNGEE. The J segment lost 1 base and the V segment lost 8 bases, leaving 12 bases of the junction unmatched. Findings and caveats of the study: One later analysis, an examination of the roughly 130 validation repertoires, found that first-cohort TCR clusters tended to co-occur in them. The listing of 150 to 200 TCR beta chains classed them as cytomegalovirus-associated. Specificity of a few CMV-associated chains for CMV antigens was verified in vitro.

Only one count was recorded for this clone. Its specificity is unknown. This chain connects TRBV9 to TRBJ1-1, with 9 bases aligning to TRBD1. The sequence was obtained from a woman between 18 and 30 years old in good health and CMV-seronegative. Sequencing input: PBMCs. The CDR3, as DNA: TGTGCCAGACTACCGGGACAGGGATCCGGGAACACTGAAGCTTTCTTT. Its protein is CARLPGQGSGNTEAFF.